This T cell receptor beta chain is from a study of response to subunit inactivated influenza vaccine (dated by TCRdb to 2017 to 2018). Notes on the research overall: Deep quantitative T cell receptor repertoire profiling was used in the study to track responses to a trivalent subunit inactivated influenza vaccine. The paper as a whole reports these results and caveats: According to the authors, only a limited number of new T cells may be recruited by each seasonal influenza vaccination.

Receptors were amplified or captured by RT-PCR. For sequencing, an Illumina HiSeq 2500 was employed. TCRdb cleaned the public reads at Q25 with fastp, built clones with MiXCR and kept in-frame beta chains. When rows share a CDR3 protein, they turn into one entry using the most common DNA and genes. Recorded for this sample are hundreds of thousands of distinct CDR3 sequences; roughly 8.2% of them occurred a single time. The top ten hold 10% to 15% of the sample. The germline V gene (reference sequence) provides CDR1 DFQATT and CDR2 SNEGSKA. The CDR3 spans 14 residues, from the cysteine through the phenylalanine. The kept DNA is CDR3 alone, 42 bases in frame from the first base. Trimming at the junction amounts to 3 bases on V and 1 base on J, and the germline ends lie 10 bases apart. In the case of this clonotype: There is no known antigen for this receptor. Base qualities are not recorded, but no much larger clone differs from it by a single base.

This specimen consisted of PBMCs from blood, obtained 23 to 25 months after vaccination. This TCR was recovered from a man in his fifties or sixties who received an inactivated influenza vaccine. Donor details come from another sample of the same person, matched by shared clones. The chain employs TRBV20-1 and TRBJ2-1; the D gene assignment is ambiguous. The DNA reads TGCAGTGCTAGTAGGGTTGGGTCCTACAATGAGCAGTTCTTC. Its product reads: CSASRVGSYNEQFF.